This entry is about one T cell receptor beta chain. The antigen this receptor binds is unknown. To prepare the library, 5' RACE was applied. Each TCR library was prepared from 3,500 to 4,500 ng of total RNA. For each sample, cDNA synthesis with SMARTScribe reverse transcriptase was split into eight separate reactions. During cDNA synthesis, template switching was used to introduce unique molecular identifiers that contained a 6-nucleotide sample barcode. TCRalpha and TCRbeta cDNA was amplified in two nested PCRs of about 17 and 10 cycles, and bead purification was carried out after each PCR. Before amplification, the cDNA was treated with uracil DNA-glycosylase and purified using the QIAquick PCR purification kit. The second PCR added Illumina TruSeq-compatible adapters along with sample-specific barcodes. Library quality and concentration were checked on TapeStation and Qubit, and libraries were pooled at about 5 ng each. Sequencing of pooled libraries was carried out on an Illumina HiSeq2500 single-index Rapid Run using 2 x 100 bp reads and custom sequencing primers. Regarding the original processing steps: MiGEC version 1.2.6 was used for UMI-based consensus assembly, which corrected PCR and sequencing errors. MiXCR version 2.1.1 was used to carry out V(D)J alignment, clonotype assembly and CDR3 extraction. To normalise gene usage, clonotype sharing and MAIT/NKT TCR abundance, the top 1000, 10 000 and 20 000 clonotypes in each sample were analysed. After downsampling to 27 000 UMIs, diversity was calculated as the inverse Simpson index using the vegan R package. Paired Mann-Whitney U tests on discordant twin pairs were used, with Benjamini-Hochberg multiple-testing correction. Once TCRdb had reprocessed the reads, it stored one entry per CDR3 protein sequence and supplied no DNA. The V and J calls come from TCRdb's annotation, not from the publication. The sample's clone listing holds 150,000 to 200,000 distinct CDR3 sequences. Jointly, the top ten make up around 7.2% of the sample.

From each donor, an approximately 2.5 ml peripheral blood sample was drawn into PAXgene tubes and stored at -80 degrees C. Without any T cell sorting, total RNA was extracted from whole blood using the PAXgene blood miRNA kit on an automated QIAcube. Peripheral blood from monozygotic twin pairs concordant or discordant for inflammatory bowel disease was subjected to deep TCRalpha and TCRbeta repertoire profiling with unique molecular barcoding. Smoking habits were recorded for all twin pairs, and each individual was classified as a current, former or never smoker. The data stem from a study of monozygotic twins with inflammatory bowel disease (dated by TCRdb to the late 2010s). For the wider study: In total, 28 monozygotic twin pairs made up the full study: 19 Danish pairs, all IBD-discordant, plus nine German pairs, of which four were IBD-concordant and five were IBD-discordant. The search for disease-associated traits relied mainly on comparing IBD patients with their genetically identical healthy co-twins within discordant pairs. Each individual had, on average, about 151 000 unique TCRalpha sequences and 181 000 unique TCRbeta sequences available for analysis.

Beyond this particular receptor, the publication reports: Fewer clonotypes were shared with other individuals by IBD patients than by healthy twins, most markedly in patients showing signs of disease activity. Differing immunosuppressive treatments among patients may have added background noise and inter-individual variability to the repertoires. The analysis was unable to tell apart different T cell subtypes. Repertoire similarity did not differ between concordant and discordant twins, which could be due to limited statistical power. The results gave no support for a single strong signal or clonotype linked to IBD. IBD patients had lower TCRbeta repertoire diversity, measured by the inverse Simpson index, than their healthy co-twins.

The source of this sequence is a human donor with ulcerative colitis or Crohn's disease, or a healthy co-twin of an affected twin (not recorded which). The sample comprised blood.

This receptor carries the CDR3 CASSLEVFYGYTF. The V and J genes are TRBV5-1 and TRBJ1-2. CDR1 and CDR2 (SGHRS, YFSETQ) derive from the germline V gene. The CDR3 runs 13 residues from the cysteine to the phenylalanine. No coding sequence is recorded.